The 7 T cell receptor beta chains below all came from one sample that was sequenced in a study of cytomegalovirus exposure and HLA in healthy donors. Primers for the PCR totalled 60 Vbeta and 13 Jbeta. Some clones are missing from TCRdb's copy, which holds only in-frame ones; the method was immunoSEQ multiplex PCR. The sample shows about 160,000 clones, roughly 73% of them seen only once. The material sequenced was PBMCs. These receptors all come from a male donor in good health and CMV-seronegative.

The genes are TRBV7-2 and TRBJ2-7, with a possible D match to TRBD2 (6 bases). Deletions cut 5 bases from V and 6 bases from J, with 11 bases between. CDR3 length equals 12 residues. Germline V gene sequence: CDR1 SGHTA, CDR2 FQGNSA. In DNA, the CDR3 is TGTGCCAGCAGCCCCACTAGCACCGAGCAGTACTTC. Translating it yields CASSPTSTEQYF.

The J gene is TRBJ2-1, the V gene TRBV11-2, with D possibly being TRBD2 (6 bases). Germline values: CDR1 SGHAT, CDR2 FQNNGV. CDR3 length equals 11 residues. Trimming removed 4 bases from V and 15 bases from J, with 13 bases in between. CDR3 DNA sequence: TGTGCCAGCAGCTCCGGGACTTATCTGTTCTTC. Encoded protein: CASSSGTYLFF.

The chain uses TRBV5-6 and TRBJ2-5; 9 nucleotides line up with TRBD2. CDR3 length equals 13 residues. In germline, CDR1 is SGHDT, CDR2 YYEEEE. Trimming cost V 3 bases and J 3 bases; bases outside gene matches: 0. For the CDR3, the DNA is TGTGCCAGCAGCTGGACTAGCGAAGAGACCCAGTACTTC. Translated: CASSWTSEETQYF.

The V and J genes are TRBV6-9 and TRBJ2-7; possibly TRBD1 for D (5 bases). The germline gives CDR1 MNHGY, CDR2 SVAAGI. The CDR3 is made up of 8 amino acids. The CDR3 protein is CASRHRTV. CDR3 in DNA: TGTGCCAGCCGCCACAGGACCGTC.

CDR3 sequence: CASSGSDRANQPQHF. The CDR3 coding sequence is TGTGCCAGCAGTGGATCGGACAGGGCCAATCAGCCCCAGCATTTT. V usage is TRBV6-1 and J usage is TRBJ1-5; TRBD1 agrees at 8 bases. This CDR3 has 15 residues. Germline CDR1 MNHNS, CDR2 SASEGT. With V trimmed by 4 bases and J by 3 bases, 5 bases remained unmatched.

The chain couples TRBV4-2 to TRBJ2-7, with D possibly matching TRBD2 (6 bases). The CDR3 runs to 15 residues. The ends were cut back, 0 bases at V and 4 bases at J, with 13 bases in the middle. CDR1 is LGHNA and CDR2 is YNFKEQ in the germline V gene. The CDR3 coding sequence is TGTGCCAGCAGCCAAGAGGGGGGACCCTGGTACGAGCAGTACTTC. Its protein is CASSQEGGPWYEQYF.

As to this clone: One end of the junction fails to match germline, which may point to a read error. The chain couples TRBV6-5 to TRBJ2-5; a weak D match, TRBD1 (6 bases). The CDR3 loop spans 13 amino acids. CDR1 is MNHEY, CDR2 SVGAGI, per germline. The DNA for the CDR3 is TGTGCCAGCAGTTACTCGGGACAAGGGACCCAGTACTTC. Translating gives CASSYSGQGTQYF.